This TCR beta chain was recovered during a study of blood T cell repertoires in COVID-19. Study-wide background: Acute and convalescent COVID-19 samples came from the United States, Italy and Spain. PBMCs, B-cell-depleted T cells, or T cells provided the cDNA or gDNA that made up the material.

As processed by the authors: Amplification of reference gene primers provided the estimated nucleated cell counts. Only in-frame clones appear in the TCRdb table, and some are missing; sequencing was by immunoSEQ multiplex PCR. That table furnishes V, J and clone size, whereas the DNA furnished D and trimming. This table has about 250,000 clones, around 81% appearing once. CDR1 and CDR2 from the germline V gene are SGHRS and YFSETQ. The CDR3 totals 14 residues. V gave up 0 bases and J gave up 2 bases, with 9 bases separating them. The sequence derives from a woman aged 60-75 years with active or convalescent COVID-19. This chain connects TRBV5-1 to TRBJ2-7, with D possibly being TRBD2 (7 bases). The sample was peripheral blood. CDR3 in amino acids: CASSLAGGPYEQYF. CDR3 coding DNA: TGCGCCAGCAGCTTGGCGGGGGGCCCCTACGAGCAGTACTTC.